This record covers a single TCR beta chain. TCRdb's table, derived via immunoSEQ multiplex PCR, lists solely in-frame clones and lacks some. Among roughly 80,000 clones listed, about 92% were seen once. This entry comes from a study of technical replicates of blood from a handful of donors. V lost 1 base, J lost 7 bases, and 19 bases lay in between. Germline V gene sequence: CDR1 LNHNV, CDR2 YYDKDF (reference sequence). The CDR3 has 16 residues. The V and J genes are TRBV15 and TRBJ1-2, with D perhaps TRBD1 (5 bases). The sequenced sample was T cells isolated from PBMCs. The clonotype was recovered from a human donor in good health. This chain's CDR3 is CATSRASGGVALGYTF. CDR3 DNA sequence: TGTGCCACCAGCAGAGCCTCCGGAGGGGTAGCACTTGGCTACACCTTC.